This T cell receptor (beta chain) appears in the sequencing data of a study of identical twins. Germline trimming cut 8 bases from V and 3 bases from J; bases unmatched to any gene: 3. The CDR3 consists of 13 residues. On this clonotype itself: Antigen specificity is unknown.

Template switching added a universal primer binding site, and final cDNA carried unique molecular identifiers. TCRdb processed the 5' RACE reads anew with MiXCR; each CDR3 protein has one entry. The repertoire holds under 1 million distinct CDR3 sequences, with approximately 13% as singletons. Study-wide findings and caveats: Model-predicted out-of-frame TCR alpha sharing fell below observed values in monozygotic twins. Donors were not followed over many years; analysis was cross-sectional.

These data were likewise used in another study, on yellow fever vaccine responses in identical twins. That work states: Twins reportedly showed a vaccine T cell response that seemed partly convergent and partly personalized.

J is TRBJ2-2 and V is TRBV12-3 or TRBV12-4; TRBD1 matches at 7 bases. Sequenced: PBMCs. This receptor was obtained from a woman younger than 30 in good health. The CDR3 DNA reads as TGTGCCAGCTGGACAGGATACACCGGGGAGCTGTTTTTT. This translates into CASWTGYTGELFF.